The clone carrying this TCR beta chain appeared a single time. The sample originates from a study of cytomegalovirus exposure and HLA in healthy donors. The germline V gene has CDR1 SNHLY and CDR2 FYNNEI. CDR3 length: 12 residues. V dropped 6 bases and J dropped 5 bases, with 10 bases sitting between them. Assay: immunoSEQ multiplex PCR; the TCRdb copy retains only in-frame clones and omits some. The profile covers 100,000 to 150,000 clones, with roughly 90% appearing a single time and more than 1.5% taken by the ten largest. The receptor's source is a woman between 18 and 29 years old in good health and CMV-seronegative. Sequencing input: PBMCs. The chain uses TRBV2 and TRBJ2-5, with D perhaps matching TRBD2 (5 bases). Here the CDR3 DNA reads TGTGCCAGCAGGGGAGTGGCCGAGACCCAGTACTTC. Translation: CASRGVAETQYF. The entire variable domain, with the rest obtained from reference TRBV2 and TRBJ2-5, is as follows: EPEVTQTPSHQVTQMGQEVILRCVPISNHLYFYWYRQILGQKVEFLVSFYNNEISEKSEIFDDQFSVERPDGSNFTLKIRSTKLEDSAMYFCASRGVAETQYFGPGTRLLVL.